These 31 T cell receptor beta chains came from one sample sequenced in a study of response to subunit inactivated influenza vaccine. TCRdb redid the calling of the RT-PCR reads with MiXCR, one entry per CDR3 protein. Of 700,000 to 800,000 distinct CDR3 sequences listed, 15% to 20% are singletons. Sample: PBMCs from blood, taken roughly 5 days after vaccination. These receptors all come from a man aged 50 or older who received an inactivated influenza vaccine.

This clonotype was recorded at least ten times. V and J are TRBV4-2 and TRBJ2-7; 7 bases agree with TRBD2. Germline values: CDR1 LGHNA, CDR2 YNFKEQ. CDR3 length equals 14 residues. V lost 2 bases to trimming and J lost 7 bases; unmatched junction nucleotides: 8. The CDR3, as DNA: TGTGCCAGCAGCCAACCGGGACTATCCGGTGAGCAGTACTTC. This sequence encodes CASSQPGLSGEQYF.

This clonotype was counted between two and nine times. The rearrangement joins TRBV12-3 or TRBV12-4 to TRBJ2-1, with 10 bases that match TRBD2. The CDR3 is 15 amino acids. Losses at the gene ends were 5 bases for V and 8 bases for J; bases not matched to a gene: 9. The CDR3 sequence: CASSQAGGPEDEQFF. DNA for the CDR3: TGTGCCAGCAGTCAAGCGGGGGGGCCGGAGGATGAGCAGTTCTTC.

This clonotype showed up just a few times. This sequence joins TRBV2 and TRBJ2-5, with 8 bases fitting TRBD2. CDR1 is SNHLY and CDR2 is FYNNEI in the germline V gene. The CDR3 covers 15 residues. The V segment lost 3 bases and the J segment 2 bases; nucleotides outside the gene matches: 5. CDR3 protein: CASSEMAGGQETQYF. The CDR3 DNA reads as TGTGCCAGCAGTGAGATGGCGGGGGGTCAAGAGACCCAGTACTTC.

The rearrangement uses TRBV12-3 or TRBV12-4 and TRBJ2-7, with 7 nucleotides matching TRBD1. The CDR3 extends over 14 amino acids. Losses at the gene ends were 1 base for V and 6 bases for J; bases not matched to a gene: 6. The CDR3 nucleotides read TGTGCCAGCAGTTTAGGGACAGGTCGAGGCGAGCAGTACTTC. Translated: CASSLGTGRGEQYF.

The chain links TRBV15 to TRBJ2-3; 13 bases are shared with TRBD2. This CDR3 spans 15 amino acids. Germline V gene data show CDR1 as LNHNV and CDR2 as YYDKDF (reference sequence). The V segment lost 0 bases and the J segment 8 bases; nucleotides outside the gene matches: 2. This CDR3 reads CATSREGTSGATQYF. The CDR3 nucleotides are TGTGCCACCAGCAGAGAAGGGACTAGCGGGGCTACGCAGTATTTT.

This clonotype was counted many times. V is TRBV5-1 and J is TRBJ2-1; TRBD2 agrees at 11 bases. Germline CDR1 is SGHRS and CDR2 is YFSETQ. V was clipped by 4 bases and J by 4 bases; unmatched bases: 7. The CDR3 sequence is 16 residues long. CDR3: CASSREGTSGYNEQFF. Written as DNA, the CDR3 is TGCGCCAGCAGCAGAGAGGGGACTAGCGGATACAATGAGCAGTTCTTC.

The CDR3, as DNA: TGCGCCAGCAAGGGGGGAAGGGGCCGCACAGATACGCAGTATTTT. Its translation: CASKGGRGRTDTQYF. The genes are TRBV5-1 and TRBJ2-3, with D perhaps assigned TRBD1 or TRBD2 (6 bases each). CDR1 and CDR2 (germline): SGHRS, YFSETQ. V lost 6 bases to trimming and J lost 1 base, with 15 bases between them. CDR3 length equals 15 residues.

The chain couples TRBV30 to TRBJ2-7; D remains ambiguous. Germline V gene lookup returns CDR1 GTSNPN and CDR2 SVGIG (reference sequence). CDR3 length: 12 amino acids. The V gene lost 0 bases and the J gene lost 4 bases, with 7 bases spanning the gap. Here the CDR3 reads CAWSVSGYEQYF. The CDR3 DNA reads TGTGCCTGGAGTGTAAGTGGATACGAGCAGTACTTC.

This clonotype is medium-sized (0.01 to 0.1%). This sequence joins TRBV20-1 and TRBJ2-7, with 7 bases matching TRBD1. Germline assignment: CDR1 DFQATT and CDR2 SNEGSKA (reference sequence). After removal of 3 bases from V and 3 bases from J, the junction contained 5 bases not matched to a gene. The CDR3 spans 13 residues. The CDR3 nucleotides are TGCAGTGCTAGGGGGACAGCGGACTACGAGCAGTACTTC. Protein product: CSARGTADYEQYF.

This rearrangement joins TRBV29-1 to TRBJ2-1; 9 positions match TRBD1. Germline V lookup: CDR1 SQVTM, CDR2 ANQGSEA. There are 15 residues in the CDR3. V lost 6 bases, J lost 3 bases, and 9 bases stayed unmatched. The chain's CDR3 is CSVGRTGDYYNEQFF. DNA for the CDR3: TGCAGCGTCGGACGGACAGGGGATTACTACAATGAGCAGTTCTTC.

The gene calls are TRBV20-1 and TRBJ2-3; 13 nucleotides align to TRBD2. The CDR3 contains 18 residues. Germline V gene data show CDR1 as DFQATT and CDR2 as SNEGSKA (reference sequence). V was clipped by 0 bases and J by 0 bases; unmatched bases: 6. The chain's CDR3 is CSARDRLAGGLSTDTQYF. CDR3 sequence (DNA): TGCAGTGCTAGAGATCGACTAGCGGGGGGTCTCAGCACAGATACGCAGTATTTT.

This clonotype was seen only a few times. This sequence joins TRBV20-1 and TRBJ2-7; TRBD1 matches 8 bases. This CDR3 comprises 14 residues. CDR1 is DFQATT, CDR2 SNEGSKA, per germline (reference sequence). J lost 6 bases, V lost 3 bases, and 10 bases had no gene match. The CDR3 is CSARLRQGIPEQYF. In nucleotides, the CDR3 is TGCAGTGCTAGGCTGAGACAGGGGATTCCCGAGCAGTACTTC.

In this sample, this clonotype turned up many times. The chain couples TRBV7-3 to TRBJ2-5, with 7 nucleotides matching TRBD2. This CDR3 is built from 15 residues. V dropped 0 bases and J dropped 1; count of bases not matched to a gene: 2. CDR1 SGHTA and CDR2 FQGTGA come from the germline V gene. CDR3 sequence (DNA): TGTGCCAGCAGCTTAACTGGGGGGGTCCAAGAGACCCAGTACTTC. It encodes CASSLTGGVQETQYF.

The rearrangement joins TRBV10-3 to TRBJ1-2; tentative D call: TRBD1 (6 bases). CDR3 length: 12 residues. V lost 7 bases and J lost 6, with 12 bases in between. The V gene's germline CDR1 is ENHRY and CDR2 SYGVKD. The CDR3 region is CAITRGAHGYTF. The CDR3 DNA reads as TGTGCCATCACGAGGGGGGCCCATGGCTACACCTTC.

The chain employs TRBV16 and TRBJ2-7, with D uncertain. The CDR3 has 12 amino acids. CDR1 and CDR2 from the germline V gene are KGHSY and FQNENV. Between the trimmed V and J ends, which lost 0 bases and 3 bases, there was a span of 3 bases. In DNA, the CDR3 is TGTGCCAGCAGCCAATCTGACTACGAGCAGTACTTC. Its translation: CASSQSDYEQYF.

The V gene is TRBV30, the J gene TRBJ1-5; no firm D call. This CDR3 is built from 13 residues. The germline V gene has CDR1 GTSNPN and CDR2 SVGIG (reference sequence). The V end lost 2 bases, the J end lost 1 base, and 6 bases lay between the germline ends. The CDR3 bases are TGTGCCTGGAGTTCCCGGAGCAATCAGCCCCAGCATTTT. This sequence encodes CAWSSRSNQPQHF.

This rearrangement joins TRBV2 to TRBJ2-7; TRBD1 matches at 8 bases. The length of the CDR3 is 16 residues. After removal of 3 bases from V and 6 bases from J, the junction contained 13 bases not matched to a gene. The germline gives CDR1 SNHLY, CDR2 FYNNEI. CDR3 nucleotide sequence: TGTGCCAGCAGTGATGCGAAAGGGACAGGTCGATCCGAGCAGTACTTC. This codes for CASSDAKGTGRSEQYF.

The CDR3 is CASSLQGPNTGELFF. CDR3 DNA sequence: TGTGCCAGCAGCTTGCAGGGACCGAACACCGGGGAGCTGTTTTTT. V and J are TRBV11-2 and TRBJ2-2; tentatively, D is TRBD1 or TRBD2 (5 bases each). The CDR3 spans 15 residues. V was pared by 3 bases and J by 0 bases, with 8 bases between. Germline loops: CDR1 SGHAT, CDR2 FQNNGV.

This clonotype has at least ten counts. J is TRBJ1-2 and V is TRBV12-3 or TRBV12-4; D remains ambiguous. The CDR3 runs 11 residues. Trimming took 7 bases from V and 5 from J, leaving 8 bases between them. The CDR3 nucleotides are TGTGCCAGCACCAACCTTTATGGCTACACCTTC. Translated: CASTNLYGYTF.

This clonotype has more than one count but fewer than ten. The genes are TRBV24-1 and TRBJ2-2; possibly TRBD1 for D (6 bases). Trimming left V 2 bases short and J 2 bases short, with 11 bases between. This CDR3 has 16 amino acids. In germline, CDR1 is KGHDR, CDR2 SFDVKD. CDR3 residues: CATSDSSRGNTGELFF. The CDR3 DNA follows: TGTGCCACCAGTGATTCGAGCAGGGGAAACACCGGGGAGCTGTTTTTT.

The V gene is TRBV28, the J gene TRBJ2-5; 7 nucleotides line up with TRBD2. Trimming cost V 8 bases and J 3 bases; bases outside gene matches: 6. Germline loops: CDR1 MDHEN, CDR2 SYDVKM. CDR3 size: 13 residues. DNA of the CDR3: TGTGCCAGCCGGGGGGTTGGTAAAGAGACCCAGTACTTC. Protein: CASRGVGKETQYF.

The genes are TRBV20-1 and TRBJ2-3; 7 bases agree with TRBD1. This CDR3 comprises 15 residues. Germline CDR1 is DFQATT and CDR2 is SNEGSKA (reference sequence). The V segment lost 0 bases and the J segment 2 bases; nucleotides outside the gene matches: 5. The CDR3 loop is CSARDRGRYTDTQYF. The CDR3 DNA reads TGCAGTGCTAGAGACAGGGGGAGATACACAGATACGCAGTATTTT.

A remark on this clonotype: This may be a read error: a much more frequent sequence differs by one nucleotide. The CDR3 DNA sequence: TGCTGTGCTAGAGATCCTGGGACAGCTAACACCGGGGAGCTGTTTTTT. This sequence encodes CCARDPGTANTGELFF. The gene calls are TRBV20-1 and TRBJ2-2; TRBD1 matches 7 bases. The CDR3 totals 16 residues. Per germline, CDR1 DFQATT and CDR2 SNEGSKA (reference sequence).

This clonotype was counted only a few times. The DNA for the CDR3 is TGCAGTTATGGGGCAGATACGCAGTATTTT. This sequence encodes CSYGADTQYF. This chain joins TRBV20-1 and TRBJ2-3; D is undetermined. The CDR3 is made up of 10 amino acids. Germline CDR1 and CDR2: DFQATT and SNEGSKA (reference sequence). V was pared by 8 bases and J by 4 bases, with 7 bases between.

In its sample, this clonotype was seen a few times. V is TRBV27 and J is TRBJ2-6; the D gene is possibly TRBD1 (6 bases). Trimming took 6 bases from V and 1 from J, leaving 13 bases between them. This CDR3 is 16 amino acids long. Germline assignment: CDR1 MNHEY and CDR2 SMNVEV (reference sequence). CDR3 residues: CASSPLGGSGANVLTF. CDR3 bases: TGTGCCAGCAGCCCGTTAGGGGGTTCTGGGGCCAACGTCCTGACTTTC.

The CDR3 nucleotides are TGTGCCAGCAGCGCCCTTTCCGAGCAGTACTTC. This sequence encodes CASSALSEQYF. The chain couples TRBV11-2 to TRBJ2-7; D call uncertain. Germline V gene data show CDR1 as SGHAT and CDR2 as FQNNGV. Trimming removed 5 bases at V and 6 bases at J, with 8 bases between. CDR3 length: 11 residues.

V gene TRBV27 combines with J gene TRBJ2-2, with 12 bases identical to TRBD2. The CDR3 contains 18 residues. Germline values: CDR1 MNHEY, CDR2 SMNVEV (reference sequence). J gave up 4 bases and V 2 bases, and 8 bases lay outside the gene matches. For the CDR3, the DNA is TGTGCCAGCAGTTTAGCCCTAGCGGGGGGGCGTGTCACCGGGGAGCTGTTTTTT. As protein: CASSLALAGGRVTGELFF.

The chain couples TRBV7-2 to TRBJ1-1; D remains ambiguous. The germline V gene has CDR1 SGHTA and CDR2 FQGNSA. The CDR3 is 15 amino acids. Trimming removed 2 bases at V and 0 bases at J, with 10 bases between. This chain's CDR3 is CASSLNAGLNTEAFF. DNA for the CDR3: TGTGCCAGCAGCTTAAATGCCGGTCTGAACACTGAAGCTTTCTTT.

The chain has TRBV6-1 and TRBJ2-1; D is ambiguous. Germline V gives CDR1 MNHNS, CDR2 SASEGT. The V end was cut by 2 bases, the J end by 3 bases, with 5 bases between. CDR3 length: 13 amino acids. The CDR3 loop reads CASSETVYNEQFF. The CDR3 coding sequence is TGTGCCAGCAGTGAAACGGTCTACAATGAGCAGTTCTTC.

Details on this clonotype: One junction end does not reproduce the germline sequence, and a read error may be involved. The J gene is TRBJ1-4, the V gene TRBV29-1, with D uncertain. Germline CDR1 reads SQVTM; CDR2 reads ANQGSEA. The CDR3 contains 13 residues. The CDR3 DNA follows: TGCAGCGCCCCTGGTTTGGATAATGAGAAACTGTTTTTT. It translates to CSAPGLDNEKLFF. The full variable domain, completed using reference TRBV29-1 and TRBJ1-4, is SAVISQKPSRDICQRGTSLTIQCQVDSQVTMMFWYRQQPGQSLTLIATANQGSEATYESGFVIDKFPISRPNLTFSTLTVSNMSPEDSSIYLCSAPGLDNEKLFFGSGTQLSVL.

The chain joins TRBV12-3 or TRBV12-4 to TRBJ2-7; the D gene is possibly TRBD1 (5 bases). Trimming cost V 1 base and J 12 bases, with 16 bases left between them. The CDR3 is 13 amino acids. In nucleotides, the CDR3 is TGTGCCAGCAGTTTAGTGGGTCAGGGTGTTCCGTACTTC. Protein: CASSLVGQGVPYF.